This T cell receptor beta chain was retrieved from a study of blood T cell repertoires in COVID-19. Methods used by the authors: By means of reference gene primer amplification, nucleated cell counts were estimated. Sequenced by immunoSEQ multiplex PCR; TCRdb stores in-frame clones only, minus some. That table furnishes V, J and clone size, whereas the DNA furnished D and trimming. The repertoire includes about 300,000 clones, 70% to 90% of them detected once, and less than 4.5% sits in the top ten. The CDR3 runs to 14 residues. Germline loops: CDR1 SGHTS, CDR2 YDEGEE. After removal of 4 bases from V and 6 bases from J, the junction contained 9 bases not matched to a gene. Which cohort a participant joined came from the clinical history participants gave.

Source material: PBMCs or T cells enriched from blood (not recorded which). The chain recombines TRBV5-8 with TRBJ1-1; TRBD1 aligns across 7 bases. This receptor was taken from a man aged 30 to 39 who had recovered from COVID-19. In DNA, the CDR3 is TGTGCCAGCAGCCTCCAGGGGGGATGGTCTGAAGCTTTCTTT. Translating it yields CASSLQGGWSEAFF.